These 2 T cell receptor beta chains were sequenced from one sample in a study of T cells after yellow fever vaccination. TCRdb independently ran MiXCR on the 5' RACE reads; one entry per CDR3 protein. The sample has some 600,000 distinct CDR3 sequences; roughly 12% are singletons. The input for sequencing was PBMCs, taken on the day of the yellow fever booster vaccination. These receptors were obtained from a man under 40 who received the YFV17D yellow fever vaccine.

The genes are TRBV23-1 and TRBJ2-1, with 7 nucleotides matching TRBD2. TRBV23-1 carries the ORF label, with uncertain function. V was pared by 8 bases and J by 4 bases, with 23 bases of the junction left unmatched. The CDR3 covers 19 residues. The CDR3 loop is CASAHNKGPAGYIYNEQFF. The CDR3 DNA is TGCGCCAGCGCCCATAACAAAGGTCCAGCGGGATATATTTACAATGAGCAGTTCTTC.

The V call is TRBV7-2, the J call TRBJ1-1; a possible D gene is TRBD1 (5 bases). The germline V and J ends were trimmed by 4 bases and 0 bases, with 9 bases remaining between them. This CDR3 region has 14 residues. From germline, CDR1 is SGHTA and CDR2 FQGNSA. CDR3 in amino acids: CASSSDSLNTEAFF. In DNA form, the CDR3 reads TGTGCCAGCAGCTCCGACAGCTTGAACACTGAAGCTTTCTTT.